The subject of this entry is one TCR beta chain. Trimming pared 1 base from V and 3 bases from J, leaving 24 bases between. In germline, CDR1 is MGHRA, CDR2 YSYEKL. The CDR3 consists of 19 residues. Here immunoSEQ multiplex PCR was the method, and the copy in TCRdb shows in-frame clones only, minus some. The profile covers approximately 1,500,000 clones, with nearly 99% appearing a single time and about 0.42% taken by the ten largest. The sample originates from a study of shared clonotypes between healthy human individuals. The receptor was derived from a man aged 25 to 45 in good health. The V call is TRBV4-1, the J call TRBJ2-5, with a possible D match to TRBD1 (8 bases). Material for sequencing was naive CD4+ T cells sorted from blood. Subset: CD45RA+ positively selected. The CDR3 here is CASSQVRRSGQGGEETQYF. The CDR3 nucleotides read TGCGCCAGCAGCCAAGTGAGAAGATCCGGACAGGGAGGGGAAGAGACCCAGTACTTC.